Below are 2 T cell receptor beta chains sequenced from a single sample in a study of blood T cell repertoires in COVID-19. Libraries were prepared by immunoSEQ multiplex PCR; TCRdb keeps only in-frame clonotypes and omits some of them. The data show roughly 100,000 clones, with 85% to 90% seen just once and roughly 8.3% held by the top ten. Source material: peripheral blood. All receptors derive from a woman in her 70s with acute or convalescent COVID-19.

The chain employs TRBV28 and TRBJ1-1; 7 bases are shared with TRBD1. The CDR3 totals 14 residues. V was clipped by 6 bases and J by 5 bases; unmatched bases: 9. CDR1 and CDR2 from the germline V gene are MDHEN and SYDVKM. CDR3 sequence (DNA): TGTGCCAGCAGCTCCTCAGGGGGTTTAACTGAAGCTTTCTTT. It yields the protein CASSSSGGLTEAFF.

This chain links TRBV27 with TRBJ1-5, with TRBD1 as a possible D gene (5 bases). The CDR3 consists of 14 residues. Germline V gene sequence: CDR1 MNHEY, CDR2 SMNVEV (reference sequence). V was shortened by 3 bases and J by 6 bases, with 12 bases between the two germline ends. The CDR3: CASSLSGFSQPQHF. CDR3 DNA: TGTGCCAGCAGTTTGTCAGGGTTCAGTCAGCCCCAGCATTTT.